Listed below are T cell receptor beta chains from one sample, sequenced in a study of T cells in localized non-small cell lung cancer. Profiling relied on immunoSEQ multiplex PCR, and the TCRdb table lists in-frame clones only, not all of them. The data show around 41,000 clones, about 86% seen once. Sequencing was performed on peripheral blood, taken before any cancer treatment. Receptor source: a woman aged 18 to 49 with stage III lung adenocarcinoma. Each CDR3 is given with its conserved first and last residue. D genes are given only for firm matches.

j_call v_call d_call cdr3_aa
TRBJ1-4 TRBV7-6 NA CASSLDGLGGTNEKLFF
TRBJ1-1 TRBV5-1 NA CASREGRTLNTEAFF
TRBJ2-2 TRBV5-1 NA CASSDWAGETGELFF
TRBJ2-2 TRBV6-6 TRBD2 CASSWTSADTGELFF
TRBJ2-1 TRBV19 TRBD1 CASSEGQGAYNEQFF
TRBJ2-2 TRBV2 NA CASELRGGELFF
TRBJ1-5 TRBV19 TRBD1 CASTGGNQPQHF
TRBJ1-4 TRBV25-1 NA CASSGSLNEKLFF
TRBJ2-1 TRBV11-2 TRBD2 CASSSEGAWEGNEQFF
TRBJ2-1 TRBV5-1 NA CASSSTASSYNEQFF
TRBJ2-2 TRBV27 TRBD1 CASSATGVGGELFF
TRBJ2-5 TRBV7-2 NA CASSSGETQYF
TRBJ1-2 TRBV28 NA CASSFGASSGGYTF
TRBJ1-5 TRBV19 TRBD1 CASSIWTGDQPQHF
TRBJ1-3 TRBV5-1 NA CASSIGTLIGGNTIYF
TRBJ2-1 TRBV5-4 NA CASSGVGGNEQFF
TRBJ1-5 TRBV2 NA CASHVGNQPQHF
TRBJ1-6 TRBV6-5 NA CASSYSLDSYNSPLHF
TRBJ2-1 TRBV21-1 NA CASSASQRRYPLWQFF
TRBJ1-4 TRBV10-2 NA CATSRDLGEKLFF
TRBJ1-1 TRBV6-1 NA CASSGYWELNTEAFF
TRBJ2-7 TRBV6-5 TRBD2 CASRPRREAYEQYF
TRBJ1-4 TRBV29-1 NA CSVVGNEKLFF
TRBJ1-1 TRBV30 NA CAWSGTWGTEAFF
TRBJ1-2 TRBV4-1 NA CASSLIRDYGYTF
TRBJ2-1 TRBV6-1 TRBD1 CASQMGQEYNEQFF
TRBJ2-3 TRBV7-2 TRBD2 CASSLVLRGGATDTQYF
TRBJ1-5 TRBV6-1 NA CASIRGANQPQHF
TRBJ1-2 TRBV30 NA CAWSSLGRNYGYTF
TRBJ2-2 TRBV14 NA CASKTSNTGELFF
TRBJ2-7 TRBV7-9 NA CASSLVAYEQYF
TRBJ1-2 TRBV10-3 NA CAISIIGDYGYTF
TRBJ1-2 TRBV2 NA CASSPDTAGYKGYTF
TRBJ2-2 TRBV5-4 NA CASSLIGGGSPPGELFF
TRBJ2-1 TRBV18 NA CASSPPNGDEQFF
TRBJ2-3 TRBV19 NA CASRGAGADTQYF
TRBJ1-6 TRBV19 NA CASSIGRGHLNSPLHF
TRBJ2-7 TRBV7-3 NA CASSYRDGAYEQYF
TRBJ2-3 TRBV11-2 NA CASSFWSGQGSLNTQYF
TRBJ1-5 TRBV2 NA CASKGGNQPQHF
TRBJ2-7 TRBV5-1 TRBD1 CASSRRDRDYEQYF
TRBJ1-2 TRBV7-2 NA CASSLGFYGYTF
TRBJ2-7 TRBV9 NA CASSITQGGNVDEQYF
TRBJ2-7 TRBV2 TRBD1 CASAGQGLSWEQYF
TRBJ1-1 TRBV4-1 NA CASSFQGGTEAFF
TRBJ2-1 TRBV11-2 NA CASSLGSFHTEQFF